Listed here are 21 T cell receptor beta chains from one sample, sequenced in a study of cytomegalovirus exposure and HLA in healthy donors. Researchers ran the PCR with 60 Vbeta and 13 Jbeta primers. Generated by immunoSEQ multiplex PCR, the TCRdb table keeps only in-frame clones and is missing some. The data contain about 160,000 clones, 80% to 90% of them singletons. The sample consisted of PBMCs. These receptors all stem from a woman under 30 in good health and CMV-seronegative.

This clone was counted between two and nine times. V is TRBV4-1 and J is TRBJ1-1; D possibly corresponds to TRBD1 (5 bases). CDR1 MGHRA and CDR2 YSYEKL come from the germline V gene. The CDR3 length is 14 residues. Deletions cut 2 bases from V and 11 bases from J, with 18 bases between. The CDR3 region is CASSQPGRGSVAFF. CDR3 DNA sequence: TGCGCCAGCAGCCAACCCGGGCGGGGGTCGGTTGCTTTCTTT.

The genes are TRBV4-1 and TRBJ1-4; 8 bases map to TRBD1. This CDR3 contains 16 residues. Germline CDR1 and CDR2: MGHRA and YSYEKL. The ends lost 2 bases at V and 6 bases at J; junction bases unmatched: 8. The DNA of the CDR3 is TGCGCCAGCAGCCAACTTTACAGGGGGAGGGATGAAAAACTGTTTTTT. The encoded protein is CASSQLYRGRDEKLFF.

The rearrangement joins TRBV4-2 to TRBJ2-5; D remains ambiguous. Trimming stripped 0 bases from V and 2 bases from J, with 13 bases between. This CDR3 spans 16 amino acids. Germline V gives CDR1 LGHNA, CDR2 YNFKEQ. CDR3 in DNA: TGTGCCAGCAGCCAAGAGCGATGCCAAGTTCAAGAGACCCAGTACTTC. This translates into CASSQERCQVQETQYF.

This chain links TRBV9 with TRBJ2-5; 9 nucleotides match TRBD1. The ends lost 1 base at V and 5 bases at J; junction bases unmatched: 6. Germline CDR1 and CDR2: SGDLS and YYNGEE. The CDR3 is 15 amino acids. CDR3 coding DNA: TGTGCCAGCAGCGTATCAGACAGGGGGGGGGAGACCCAGTACTTC. Its translation: CASSVSDRGGETQYF.

This chain joins TRBV30 and TRBJ2-1; TRBD2 matches 8 bases. V lost 5 bases to trimming and J lost 6 bases; unmatched junction nucleotides: 18. The germline CDR1 and CDR2 sequences are GTSNPN and SVGIG (reference sequence). This CDR3 contains 17 residues. The CDR3 DNA follows: TGTGCCTGGTCCGAACCGAGACGAGCGGGAGAACGCAATGAGCAGTTCTTC. Its translation: CAWSEPRRAGERNEQFF.

The gene calls are TRBV6-5 and TRBJ1-2; 8 nucleotides agree with TRBD1. The CDR3 extends over 15 amino acids. Germline V CDR1 and CDR2: MNHEY, SVGAGI. J gave up 8 bases and V 7 bases, and 15 bases lay outside the gene matches. CDR3 DNA sequence: TGTGCCAGCATCTCACTCCGGGACAGGCTAGGCGGCTACACCTTC. Protein: CASISLRDRLGGYTF.

This sequence joins TRBV5-1 and TRBJ1-1; the D gene is possibly TRBD1 (5 bases). Trimming stripped 0 bases from V and 7 bases from J, with 16 bases between. From germline, CDR1 is SGHRS and CDR2 YFSETQ. The CDR3 length is 15 residues. The CDR3 nucleotides read TGCGCCAGCAGCTTGGAGCAGGGAACGGTTATTGAAGCTTTCTTT. Protein product: CASSLEQGTVIEAFF.

This clone was detected once. This chain connects TRBV5-1 to TRBJ2-3, with D possibly matching TRBD2 (6 bases). V lost 4 bases to trimming and J lost 4 bases, with 16 bases between them. In germline, CDR1 is SGHRS, CDR2 YFSETQ. This CDR3 region has 15 residues. CDR3 amino acids: CASSLAPPSADTQYF. CDR3 DNA: TGCGCCAGCAGCCTAGCCCCTCCTAGCGCAGATACGCAGTATTTT.

J is TRBJ1-1 and V is TRBV19, with 7 nucleotides matching TRBD1. Germline CDR1 is LNHDA and CDR2 is SQIVND (reference sequence). J lost 4 bases, V lost 5 bases, and 13 bases had no gene match. The CDR3 has 16 residues. CDR3 loop: CASSPRDSRVVTEAFF. The CDR3 DNA is TGTGCCAGTAGTCCTCGGGACAGCAGGGTTGTCACTGAAGCTTTCTTT. Drawing the rest from reference TRBV19 and TRBJ1-1, the complete variable domain is DGGITQSPKYLFRKEGQNVTLSCEQNLNHDAMYWYRQDPGQGLRLIYYSQIVNDFQKGDIAEGYSVSREKKESFPLTVTSAQKNPTAFYLCASSPRDSRVVTEAFFGQGTRLTVV.

This rearrangement joins TRBV4-1 to TRBJ1-2, with TRBD1 identical over 7 bases. The trim removed 4 bases at V and 4 bases at J, leaving 12 bases unmatched. Germline V CDR1 and CDR2: MGHRA, YSYEKL. The CDR3 runs to 16 residues. The CDR3 sequence: CASSPIRGGEGYGYTF. DNA of the CDR3: TGCGCCAGCAGCCCTATACGAGGGGGCGAGGGCTATGGCTACACCTTC.

V and J are TRBV5-8 and TRBJ2-1, with a weak D call TRBD1 (5 bases). V was cut by 3 bases and J by 0 bases, with 10 bases left in between. This CDR3 is 15 amino acids long. Germline-derived CDR1 and CDR2 are SGHTS and YDEGEE. CDR3 amino acids: CASSSQGTSYNEQFF. CDR3 sequence (DNA): TGTGCCAGCAGCTCTCAGGGAACCTCCTACAATGAGCAGTTCTTC.

The chain employs TRBV7-9 and TRBJ2-7, with 12 bases fitting TRBD2. Trimming removed 5 bases from V and 0 bases from J; junction bases left unmatched: 5. The CDR3 loop spans 16 amino acids. Germline values: CDR1 SEHNR, CDR2 FQNEAQ (reference sequence). Here the CDR3 reads CASSPPTSGSSYEQYF. In DNA, the CDR3 is TGTGCCAGCAGCCCACCGACTAGCGGGAGCTCCTACGAGCAGTACTTC.

The chain carries TRBV18 and TRBJ2-3; the match to TRBD2 covers 8 bases. Germline V gene data show CDR1 as KGHSH and CDR2 as LQKENI. V lost 0 bases and J lost 6; bases outside the gene matches: 8. CDR3 length: 16 residues. The CDR3 sequence is CASSPPGSGSSDTQYF. The DNA for the CDR3 is TGTGCCAGCTCACCACCAGGAAGCGGGAGCTCTGATACGCAGTATTTT.

The V call is TRBV10-1, the J call TRBJ1-6; TRBD1 is a possible D gene (5 bases). The CDR3 has 13 amino acids. Trimming took off 6 bases at V and 7 bases at J, with 10 bases between the two ends. Germline V lookup: CDR1 WNHNN, CDR2 SYGVQD (reference sequence). The CDR3 loop is CASRGRGNSPLHF. CDR3 nucleotides: TGCGCCAGCAGGGGCCGGGGGAATTCACCCCTCCACTTT.

The chain recombines TRBV28 with TRBJ2-3, with 10 bases that match TRBD2. The J segment lost 2 bases and the V segment lost 5 bases, leaving 4 bases of the junction unmatched. The CDR3 length is 15 residues. Germline lookup yields CDR1 MDHEN and CDR2 SYDVKM. The CDR3 nucleotides read TGTGCCAGCAGTCCTAGCGGGGGCCTCACAGATACGCAGTATTTT. The encoded protein is CASSPSGGLTDTQYF.

This chain connects TRBV11-2 to TRBJ1-1; D unclear. Germline V CDR1 and CDR2: SGHAT, FQNNGV. CDR3 length: 14 residues. V gave up 2 bases and J gave up 5 bases, with 12 bases separating them. Here the CDR3 DNA reads TGTGCCAGCAGCTTAAATGGTCCCCGGACTGAAGCTTTCTTT. It translates to CASSLNGPRTEAFF.

This chain uses TRBV28 with TRBJ2-7, with 8 bases matching TRBD1. The CDR3 runs 14 residues. The V and J ends lost 5 bases and 4 bases, in that order; junction bases with no gene match: 7. Germline CDR1 is MDHEN and CDR2 is SYDVKM. The CDR3 DNA is TGTGCCAGCAGTAATCAGGGGGCATGGTACGAGCAGTACTTC. As protein: CASSNQGAWYEQYF.

V usage is TRBV28 and J usage is TRBJ2-7, with D maybe TRBD2 (6 bases). From germline, CDR1 is MDHEN and CDR2 SYDVKM. Trimming removed 2 bases at V and 4 bases at J, with 12 bases between. The CDR3 covers 14 residues. In nucleotides, the CDR3 is TGTGCCAGCAGTTTACCTGGGAGCGGGTACGAGCAGTACTTC. Amino acids: CASSLPGSGYEQYF.

The chain carries TRBV27 and TRBJ1-5, with D uncertain. The CDR3 spans 16 residues. The germline V gene encodes CDR1 MNHEY and CDR2 SMNVEV (reference sequence). The V end lost 5 bases, the J end lost 5 bases, and 19 bases lay between the germline ends. CDR3 residues: CASSPSVGEVDQPQHF. CDR3 nucleotide sequence: TGTGCCAGCAGTCCTTCAGTTGGGGAGGTAGATCAGCCCCAGCATTTT.

The gene calls are TRBV2 and TRBJ2-3, with unresolved D. Deletions cut 1 base from V and 0 bases from J, with 8 bases between. From germline, CDR1 is SNHLY and CDR2 FYNNEI. The CDR3 contains 15 residues. As DNA, the CDR3 is TGTGCCAGCAGTGAAGATAGTTCTAGCACAGATACGCAGTATTTT. This sequence encodes CASSEDSSSTDTQYF.

This clone was observed a few times. The rearrangement joins TRBV19 to TRBJ1-4; D gene ambiguous. Germline loops: CDR1 LNHDA, CDR2 SQIVND (reference sequence). The CDR3 extends over 14 amino acids. Trimming pared 4 bases from V and 6 bases from J, leaving 12 bases between. CDR3 nucleotide sequence: TGTGCCAGTAGTAGTCCACCGGAGGATGAAAAACTGTTTTTT. Its translation: CASSSPPEDEKLFF. The complete variable domain, with remaining parts taken from reference TRBV19 and TRBJ1-4, reads DGGITQSPKYLFRKEGQNVTLSCEQNLNHDAMYWYRQDPGQGLRLIYYSQIVNDFQKGDIAEGYSVSREKKESFPLTVTSAQKNPTAFYLCASSSPPEDEKLFFGSGTQLSVL.